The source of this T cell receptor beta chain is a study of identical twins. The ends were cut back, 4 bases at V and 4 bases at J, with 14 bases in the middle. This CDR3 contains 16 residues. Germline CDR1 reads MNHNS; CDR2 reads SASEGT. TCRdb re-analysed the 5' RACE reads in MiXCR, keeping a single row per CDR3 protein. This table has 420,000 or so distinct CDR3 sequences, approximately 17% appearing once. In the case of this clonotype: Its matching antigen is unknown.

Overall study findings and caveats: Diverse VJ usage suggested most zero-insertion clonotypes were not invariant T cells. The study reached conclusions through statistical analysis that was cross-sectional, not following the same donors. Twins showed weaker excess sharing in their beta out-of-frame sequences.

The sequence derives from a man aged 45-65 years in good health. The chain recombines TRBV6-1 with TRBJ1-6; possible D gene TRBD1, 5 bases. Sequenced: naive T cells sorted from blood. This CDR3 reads CASSGRRDRYNSPLHF. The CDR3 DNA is TGTGCCAGCAGTGGTCGTCGAGACAGATATAATTCACCCCTCCACTTT.